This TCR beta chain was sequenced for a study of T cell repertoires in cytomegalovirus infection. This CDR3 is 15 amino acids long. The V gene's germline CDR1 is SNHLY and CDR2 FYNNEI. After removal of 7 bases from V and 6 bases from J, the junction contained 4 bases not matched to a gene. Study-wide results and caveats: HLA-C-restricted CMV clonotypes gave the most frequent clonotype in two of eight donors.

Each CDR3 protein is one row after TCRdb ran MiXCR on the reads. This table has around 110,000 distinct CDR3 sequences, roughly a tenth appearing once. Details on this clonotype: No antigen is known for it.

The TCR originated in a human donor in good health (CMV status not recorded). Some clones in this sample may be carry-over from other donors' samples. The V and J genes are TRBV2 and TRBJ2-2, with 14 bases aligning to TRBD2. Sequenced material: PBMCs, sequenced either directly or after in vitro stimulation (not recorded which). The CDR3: CASTPGLAGAGELFF. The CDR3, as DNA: TGTGCCAGCACCCCGGGACTAGCGGGAGCCGGGGAGCTGTTTTTT. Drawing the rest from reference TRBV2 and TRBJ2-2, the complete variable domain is EPEVTQTPSHQVTQMGQEVILRCVPISNHLYFYWYRQILGQKVEFLVSFYNNEISEKSEIFDDQFSVERPDGSNFTLKIRSTKLEDSAMYFCASTPGLAGAGELFFGEGSRLTVL.